This TCR beta chain was recovered during a study of blood T cell repertoires in COVID-19. Background on the study: The study drew acute and convalescent COVID-19 samples from the United States, Italy and Spain. PBMCs, B-cell-depleted T cells, or T cells provided the cDNA or gDNA that made up the material.

How the authors handled the data: How many nucleated cells were present was estimated from reference gene primer amplification. Data came from immunoSEQ multiplex PCR; TCRdb stores just in-frame clones and leaves some out. V, J and clone size were drawn from that table, and D and trimming were deduced from the DNA. The sample carries tens of thousands of clones, 87% recorded once. This clone was picked up a small number of times. The ends lost 8 bases at V and 10 bases at J; junction bases unmatched: 17. There are 15 residues in the CDR3. From germline, CDR1 is MGHDK and CDR2 SYGVNS. The V and J genes are TRBV25-1 and TRBJ2-1; 7 nucleotides align to TRBD2. Sample: peripheral blood. The TCR comes from a human donor in a cohort sampled during active COVID-19. The donor label of this sample is uncertain. The CDR3 region has the DNA TGTGCCAGCGCCGCTTCGAGGCGGGGAGGGAACGAGCAGTTCTTC. Its translation is CASAASRRGGNEQFF. Together with reference TRBV25-1 and TRBJ2-1, the CDR3 gives the full variable domain: EADIYQTPRYLVIGTGKKITLECSQTMGHDKMYWYQQDPGMELHLIHYSYGVNSTEKGDLSSESTVSRIRTEHFPLTLESARPSHTSQYLCASAASRRGGNEQFFGPGTRLTVL.